The rows below give T cell receptor beta chains drawn from one sample of a study of T cells in Graves' hyperthyroidism and ophthalmopathy. TCRdb reprocessed the multiplex PCR reads via MiXCR and lists one record per CDR3 protein. The sample contains hundreds of thousands of distinct CDR3 sequences, 35% of which appear only once. Sequencing was carried out using blood. The receptors originated from a woman aged 40 to 50 with Graves' hyperthyroidism. Both conserved end residues are part of each CDR3. The order of the fields is J gene, clone size, CDR3 length, V gene, D gene, CDR3 DNA, CDR3 protein. D genes are given only for firm matches. Some rows have no size entry. The others give once, few or many, or a class for an expanded clone.

TRBJ2-6 | once | 15 | TRBV9 | . | TGTGCCAGCAGCGTAGTCCCAGGGGGGGCCAACGTCCTGACTTTC | CASSVVPGGANVLTF
TRBJ1-1 | many | 13 | TRBV29-1 | . | TGCAGCGTTGAAGACACCGGATACACTGAAGCTTTCTTT | CSVEDTGYTEAFF
TRBJ2-2 | . | 14 | TRBV7-2 | . | TGTGCCAGCAGCTTAGTTTTCGCCACCGGGGAGCTGTTTTTT | CASSLVFATGELFF
TRBJ2-2 | few | 16 | TRBV10-2 | . | TGTGCCAGCAGCGATAGGAGGGCCGTCGACACCGGGGAGCTGTTTTTT | CASSDRRAVDTGELFF
TRBJ1-2 | . | 15 | TRBV7-9 | . | TGTGCCAGCAGCCCTGACCTTGTTATAGGCGGCGGCTACACCTTC | CASSPDLVIGGGYTF
TRBJ1-5 | . | 18 | TRBV2 | . | TGTGCCAGCAGGAGGGGGTCCGGGAGAATCCTCCTCAATCAGCCCCAGCATTTT | CASRRGSGRILLNQPQHF
TRBJ1-2 | many | 11 | TRBV29-1 | TRBD1 | TGCAGCGTTGATCAGGGGGGAGGCTACACCTTC | CSVDQGGGYTF
TRBJ1-2 | . | 13 | TRBV29-1 | TRBD1 | TGCAGCGTTGAAGGGGGGACAGAGTATGGCTACACCTTC | CSVEGGTEYGYTF
TRBJ1-1 | few | 17 | TRBV19 | . | TGTGCCAGTAGTCGGTTAGGGACATTTGGCGGGGGAACTGAAGCTTTCTTT | CASSRLGTFGGGTEAFF
TRBJ2-3 | . | 16 | TRBV14 | TRBD2 | TGTGCCAGCAGCCACGGATGGGGGGGGAGCACAGATACGCAGTATTTT | CASSHGWGGSTDTQYF
TRBJ2-7 | few | 13 | TRBV12-3/TRBV12-4 | . | TGTGCCAGCAGTTTGAGAACGTGGAACGAGCAGTACTTC | CASSLRTWNEQYF
TRBJ2-5 | many | 12 | TRBV7-9 | . | TGTGCCAGCAGCCAAGAAAGGGAGACCCAGTACTTC | CASSQERETQYF
TRBJ1-6 | few | 14 | TRBV19 | . | TGTGCCAGTAGTATAGGAGGGAAGAACTCACCCCTCCACTTT | CASSIGGKNSPLHF
TRBJ2-7 | . | 15 | TRBV6-5 | TRBD2 | TGTGCCAGCAGACGACGACTAGCGGGAATGAGCGAGCAGTACTTC | CASRRRLAGMSEQYF
TRBJ1-5 | many | 15 | TRBV9 | . | TGTGCCAGCAGCCTAGGGGCAGCTAGCAATCAGCCCCAGCATTTT | CASSLGAASNQPQHF
TRBJ1-5 | many | 15 | TRBV10-3 | . | TGTGCCATCAGTGATCGGGTGACCCCCAATCAGCCCCAGCATTTT | CAISDRVTPNQPQHF
TRBJ1-4 | . | 15 | TRBV5-1 | . | TGCGCCAGCAGCACGCGAAGAGGGACTAATGAAAAACTGTTTTTT | CASSTRRGTNEKLFF
TRBJ2-6 | many | 13 | TRBV10-3 | . | TGTGCCATCCAGTCCTCTGGGGCCAACGTCCTGACTTTC | CAIQSSGANVLTF